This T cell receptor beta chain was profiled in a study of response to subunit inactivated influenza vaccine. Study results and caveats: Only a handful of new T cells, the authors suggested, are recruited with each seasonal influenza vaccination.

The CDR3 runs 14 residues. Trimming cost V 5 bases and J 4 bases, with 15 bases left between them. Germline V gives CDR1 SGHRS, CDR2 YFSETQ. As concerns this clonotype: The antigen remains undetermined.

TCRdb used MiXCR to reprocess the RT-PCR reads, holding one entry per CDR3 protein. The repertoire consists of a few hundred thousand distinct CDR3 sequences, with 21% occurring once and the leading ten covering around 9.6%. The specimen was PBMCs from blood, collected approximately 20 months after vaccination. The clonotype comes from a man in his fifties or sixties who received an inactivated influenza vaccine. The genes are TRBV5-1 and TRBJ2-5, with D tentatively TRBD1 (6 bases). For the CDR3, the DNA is TGCGCCAGCAGATCCACAGGGCGCTCAGAGACCCAGTACTTC. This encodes CASRSTGRSETQYF.